This T cell receptor (beta chain) was identified in a study of blood T cell repertoires in COVID-19. Study-level information: From the United States, Italy and Spain came samples of acute and convalescent COVID-19. Nucleic acid was either cDNA or gDNA, and it came from T cells, B-cell-depleted T cells, or PBMCs.

This CDR3 contains 15 residues. The junction had 7 bases not matched to a gene; V was cut back by 5 bases and J by 6 bases. Germline V CDR1 and CDR2: SEHNR, FQNEAQ (reference sequence). Authors' data handling: Amplification of reference gene primers was used by the study to estimate nucleated cell counts. Method: immunoSEQ multiplex PCR; TCRdb's copy keeps in-frame clones and lacks some. V and J calls and clone size are copied from that table; D and trimming were computed from the DNA. The sample has 95,000 to 110,000 clones, 75% to 90% seen once. The sample taken for sequencing was peripheral blood. The sequence was collected from a human donor in a cohort sampled during active COVID-19. The V gene is TRBV7-9, the J gene TRBJ2-1, with 10 bases fitting TRBD1. The chain's CDR3 is CASSQRTGGSNEQFF. CDR3 nucleotide sequence: TGTGCCAGCAGCCAACGGACAGGGGGTTCCAATGAGCAGTTCTTC. Full variable domain (rest looked up from reference TRBV7-9 and TRBJ2-1): DTGVSQNPRHKITKRGQNVTFRCDPISEHNRLYWYRQTLGQGPEFLTYFQNEAQLEKSRLLSDRFSAERPKGSFSTLEIQRTEQGDSAMYLCASSQRTGGSNEQFFGPGTRLTVL.